This TCR beta chain was documented in a study of CD8 T cells in Susac syndrome. With random hexamers, about 0.5 to 1 ug RNA was reverse transcribed. TCR beta CDR3 was amplified by immunoSEQ multiplex PCR. This amplification extended across 54 Vbeta and 13 Jbeta segments. Each CDR3 protein is one row after TCRdb ran MiXCR on the immunoSEQ multiplex PCR reads. The table lists a few hundred thousand distinct CDR3 sequences, around 96% of them singletons. The CDR3 consists of 12 residues. The germline V gene encodes CDR1 MNHNS and CDR2 SASEGT. J lost 9 bases, V lost 11 bases, and 8 bases had no gene match. The authors sequenced TCR beta from blood CD8+ and CD4+ T cells. TEMRA cells were enriched by FACS, while CD8+ and CD4+ T cells were obtained through a negative isolation that was performed magnetically.

The V gene is TRBV6-1, the J gene TRBJ1-5; 9 bases agree with TRBD1. The receptor comes from a human donor with multiple sclerosis. Material for sequencing was CD4+ T cells from PBMCs. As DNA, the CDR3 is TGTGCCGGTGAGACAGGGGGTTTGCCCCAGCATTTT. This translates into CAGETGGLPQHF.